What follows describes a single TCR beta chain. The data stem from a study of blood T cell repertoires in COVID-19. About the study: Italy, Spain and the United States were the sources of the convalescent and acute COVID-19 samples. Nucleic acid was either cDNA or gDNA, and it came from T cells, B-cell-depleted T cells, or PBMCs.

This table comes from immunoSEQ multiplex PCR, and its TCRdb copy is limited to in-frame clones, with some not included. The sample consists of approximately 170,000 clones, around 80% of them appearing once. Per germline, CDR1 MNHEY and CDR2 SVGAGI. CDR3 size: 14 residues. V was trimmed by 6 bases and J by 2 bases, leaving 13 bases between them. Seattle researchers signed up patients amid active infection and tracked them longitudinally. The receptor comes from a woman between 65 and 79 years old with COVID-19, enrolled during active disease. The rearrangement uses TRBV6-5 and TRBJ2-5, with D perhaps TRBD1 (5 bases). The sample was peripheral blood. The CDR3 nucleotides are TGTGCCAGCAGCCGTACAGGAATTCAAGAGACCCAGTACTTC. Its protein is CASSRTGIQETQYF.